This T cell receptor beta chain was observed in a study of T-cell memory formation after mild COVID-19. Study results and caveats: CD4+ clones that contracted lay mainly in CM and EM; CD8+ ones lay in EMRA.

Worth noting for this clonotype: Antigen unknown.

One entry per CDR3 protein results from TCRdb running MiXCR on the 5' RACE reads. The sample yields a few hundred thousand distinct CDR3 sequences, approximately 21% seen once. The TCR was taken from an adult woman who had mild COVID-19 (a few samples of this study predate the infection). Cell type and time point are not known. Material: PBMCs or a T cell subset sorted from them (not recorded which).

The CDR3 DNA sequence: TGTGCCAGCAGCCAAGATGGGAACGGGGCGGGGGAGCAGTTCTTC. It is translated as CASSQDGNGAGEQFF. V and J are TRBV4-2 and TRBJ2-1; perhaps TRBD2 as D (6 bases). Germline assignment: CDR1 LGHNA and CDR2 YNFKEQ. This CDR3 has 15 amino acids. Deletions cut 0 bases from V and 10 bases from J, with 16 bases between.